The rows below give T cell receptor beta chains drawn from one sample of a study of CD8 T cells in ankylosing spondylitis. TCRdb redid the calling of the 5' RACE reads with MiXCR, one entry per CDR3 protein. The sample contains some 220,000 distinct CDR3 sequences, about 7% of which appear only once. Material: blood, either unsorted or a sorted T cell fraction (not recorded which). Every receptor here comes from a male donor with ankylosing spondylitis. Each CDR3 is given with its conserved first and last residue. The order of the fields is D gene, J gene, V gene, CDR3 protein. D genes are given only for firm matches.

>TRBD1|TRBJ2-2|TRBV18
CASSRTDRGTGELFF
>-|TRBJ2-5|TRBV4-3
CASSQVGYQETQYF
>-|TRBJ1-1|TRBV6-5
CASSYSDSDTEAFF
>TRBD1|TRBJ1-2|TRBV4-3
CASSQDRGNNYGYTF
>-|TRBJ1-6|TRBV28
CASSFRADSYNSPLHF
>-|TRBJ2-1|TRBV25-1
CASSELGKDEQFF
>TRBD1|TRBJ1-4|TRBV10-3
CATTDPDRGQFEKLFF
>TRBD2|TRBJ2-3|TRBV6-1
CASIRTSGRLDTQYF
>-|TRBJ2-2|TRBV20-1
CSAHGTGLNTGELFF
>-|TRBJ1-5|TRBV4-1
CASSQSVSYNQPQHF
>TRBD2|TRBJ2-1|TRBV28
CASSLLLAGGYNEQFF
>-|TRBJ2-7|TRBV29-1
CSVESSISYEQYF
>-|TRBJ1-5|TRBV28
CASSFPGSWNQPQHF
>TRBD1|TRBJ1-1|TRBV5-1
CASSLGQGFPEAFF
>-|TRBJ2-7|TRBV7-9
CASSFSIYEQYF
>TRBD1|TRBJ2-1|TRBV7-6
CASSPWGQGGYNEQFF
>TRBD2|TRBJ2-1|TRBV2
CAIRRTSRYNEQFF
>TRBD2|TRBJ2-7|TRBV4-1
CASSPSTGGPYEQYF
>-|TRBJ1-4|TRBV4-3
CASSHRGREKLFF
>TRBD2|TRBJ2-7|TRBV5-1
CASSWTSGRTYEQYF
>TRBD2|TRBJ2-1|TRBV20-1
CSARARGLAGLDLSGEQFF
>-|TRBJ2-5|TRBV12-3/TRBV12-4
CASSFVFVTQYF
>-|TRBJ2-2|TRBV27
CASSFPIGELFF
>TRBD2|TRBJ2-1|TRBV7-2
CASSLAPLAGVSYNEQFF
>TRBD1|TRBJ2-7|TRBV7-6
CASSWDRVYEQYF
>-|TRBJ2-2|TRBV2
CASSAWSRRLNTGELFF
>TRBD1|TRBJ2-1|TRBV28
CASSRVGDRQGWIEQFF
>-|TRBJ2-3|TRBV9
CASSPPGYTQYF
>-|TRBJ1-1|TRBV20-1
CSAQLRYRDSGPEAFF
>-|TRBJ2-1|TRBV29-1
CSVDDRDLSYNEQFF
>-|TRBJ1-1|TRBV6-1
CASSDPRINMNTEAFF
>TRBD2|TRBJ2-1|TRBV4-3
CASSQELGLAVNEQFF
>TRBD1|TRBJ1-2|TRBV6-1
CASSLTGSSNYGYTF
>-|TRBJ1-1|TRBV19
CASSEQWLDTEAFF
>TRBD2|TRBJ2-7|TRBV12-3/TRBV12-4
CASSPSGSLSYEQYF
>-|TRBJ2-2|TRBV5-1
CASSSLATGELFF
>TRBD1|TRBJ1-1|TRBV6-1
CASRSDRGPLIVGAEAFF
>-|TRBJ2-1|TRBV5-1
CASSPVVGGPYNEQFF
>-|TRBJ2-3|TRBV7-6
CASSPGQVPSGTDTQYF
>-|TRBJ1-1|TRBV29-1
CQAEGNTEAFF
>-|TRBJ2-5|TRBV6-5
CASSYSGSVQETQYF
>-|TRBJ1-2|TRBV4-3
CASSQVIQGNGYTF
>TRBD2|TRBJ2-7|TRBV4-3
CAPNSGRPLYEQYF
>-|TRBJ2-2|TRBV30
CAWSFGAGELFF